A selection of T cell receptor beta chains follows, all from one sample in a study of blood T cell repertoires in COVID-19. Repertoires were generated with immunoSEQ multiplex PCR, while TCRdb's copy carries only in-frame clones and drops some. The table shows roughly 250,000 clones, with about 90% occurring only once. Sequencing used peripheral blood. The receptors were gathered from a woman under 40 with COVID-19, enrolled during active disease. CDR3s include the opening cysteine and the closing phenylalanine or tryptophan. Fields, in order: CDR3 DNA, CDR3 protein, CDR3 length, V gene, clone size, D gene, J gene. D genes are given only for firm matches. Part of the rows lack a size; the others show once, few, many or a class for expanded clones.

cdr3_nt: TGTGCCAGCTCACTACGGACCCCAGATCCGGGACTAGCGGGGAGAACCGGGGAGCTGTTTTTT
cdr3_aa: CASSLRTPDPGLAGRTGELFF
cdr3_length: 21
v_call: TRBV18
clone_size: once
d_call: TRBD2
j_call: TRBJ2-2

cdr3_nt: TGTGCCAGCAGCTCGGACAGGGTAAGGCAGTACTTC
cdr3_aa: CASSSDRVRQYF
cdr3_length: 12
v_call: TRBV7-9
clone_size: once
d_call: TRBD1
j_call: TRBJ2-7

cdr3_nt: TGTGCCAGCAGCCCCTTTACTAGCGGGGGGGACAATGAGCAGTTCTTC
cdr3_aa: CASSPFTSGGDNEQFF
cdr3_length: 16
v_call: TRBV7-6
clone_size: -
d_call: TRBD2
j_call: TRBJ2-1

cdr3_nt: TGTGCCAGCAGTGAAGGTGCAGGCCAAGAGACCCAGTACTTC
cdr3_aa: CASSEGAGQETQYF
cdr3_length: 14
v_call: TRBV25-1
clone_size: -
d_call: -
j_call: TRBJ2-5

cdr3_nt: TGCAGCGTTCTCTATGGCGGAGAGACCCAGTACTTC
cdr3_aa: CSVLYGGETQYF
cdr3_length: 12
v_call: TRBV29-1
clone_size: -
d_call: -
j_call: TRBJ2-5

cdr3_nt: TGTGCCAGCAGCCAGAACGACAGGGCCACCGGGGAGCTGTTTTTT
cdr3_aa: CASSQNDRATGELFF
cdr3_length: 15
v_call: TRBV3-1/TRBV3-2
clone_size: -
d_call: TRBD1
j_call: TRBJ2-2

cdr3_nt: TGTGCCAGTAGTATTTGGGGAGGGGGCTCCTACAATGAGCAGTTCTTC
cdr3_aa: CASSIWGGGSYNEQFF
cdr3_length: 16
v_call: TRBV19
clone_size: -
d_call: -
j_call: TRBJ2-1

cdr3_nt: TGTGCCAGCAGCCAGTCGAGGGGGGGGGAGACCCAGTACTTC
cdr3_aa: CASSQSRGGETQYF
cdr3_length: 14
v_call: TRBV11-2
clone_size: -
d_call: -
j_call: TRBJ2-5

cdr3_nt: TGTGCCAGCAGCCCAACAGCTAGCAATCAGCCCCAGCATTTT
cdr3_aa: CASSPTASNQPQHF
cdr3_length: 14
v_call: TRBV11-2
clone_size: few
d_call: -
j_call: TRBJ1-5

cdr3_nt: TGTGCCAGCAGCTACTTTAGCGGGGGAGGGTACGAGCAGTACTTC
cdr3_aa: CASSYFSGGGYEQYF
cdr3_length: 15
v_call: TRBV5-4
clone_size: -
d_call: TRBD2
j_call: TRBJ2-7

cdr3_nt: TGCGCCAGCAGTCAGAGCCGCGCCCCGGGTGAAAAACTGTTTTTT
cdr3_aa: CASSQSRAPGEKLFF
cdr3_length: 15
v_call: TRBV4-1
clone_size: few
d_call: -
j_call: TRBJ1-4

cdr3_nt: TGTGCCAGCAGGGAGGGGTACGGCAATCAGCCCCAGCATTTT
cdr3_aa: CASREGYGNQPQHF
cdr3_length: 14
v_call: TRBV28
clone_size: -
d_call: -
j_call: TRBJ1-5

cdr3_nt: TGTGCCAGCAGTTTAGTACGGGTTTCACCCCTCCACTTT
cdr3_aa: CASSLVRVSPLHF
cdr3_length: 13
v_call: TRBV28
clone_size: -
d_call: -
j_call: TRBJ1-6

cdr3_nt: TGTGCCATCCGAGACAATATGGGGACTCTCTCCTACAATGAGCAGTTCTTC
cdr3_aa: CAIRDNMGTLSYNEQFF
cdr3_length: 17
v_call: TRBV10-3
clone_size: once
d_call: -
j_call: TRBJ2-1

cdr3_nt: TGTGCCAGCAGCCAACAGGGGGCTAAGAGCTCCTATAATTCACCCCTCCACTTT
cdr3_aa: CASSQQGAKSSYNSPLHF
cdr3_length: 18
v_call: TRBV11-3
clone_size: -
d_call: TRBD1
j_call: TRBJ1-6

cdr3_nt: TGTGCCAGCAGCTTAGGATTGAGAGGGACAGCTACCCAAGAGACCCAGTACTTC
cdr3_aa: CASSLGLRGTATQETQYF
cdr3_length: 18
v_call: TRBV7-7
clone_size: -
d_call: TRBD1
j_call: TRBJ2-5

cdr3_nt: TGCGCCAGCAGTGACGGTCTAGCGCCCTACGAGCAGTACTTC
cdr3_aa: CASSDGLAPYEQYF
cdr3_length: 14
v_call: TRBV10-1
clone_size: -
d_call: -
j_call: TRBJ2-7

cdr3_nt: TGCGCCAGCAGTTATCTCGTAAGGGAGGGTGGACTGTTTTTT
cdr3_aa: CASSYLVREGGLFF
cdr3_length: 14
v_call: TRBV4-1
clone_size: -
d_call: -
j_call: TRBJ1-4

cdr3_nt: TGTGCCAGTAGCCCGAGTTGGGATACGCAGTATTTT
cdr3_aa: CASSPSWDTQYF
cdr3_length: 12
v_call: TRBV19
clone_size: -
d_call: -
j_call: TRBJ2-3

cdr3_nt: TGTGCCAGCGGACAGGGGGGCTACGAGCAGTACTTC
cdr3_aa: CASGQGGYEQYF
cdr3_length: 12
v_call: TRBV7-8
clone_size: -
d_call: TRBD1
j_call: TRBJ2-7

cdr3_nt: TGTGCCATCAGTGAGTCGACTGTTCAAGAGACCCAGTACTTC
cdr3_aa: CAISESTVQETQYF
cdr3_length: 14
v_call: TRBV10-3
clone_size: -
d_call: -
j_call: TRBJ2-5

cdr3_nt: TGTGCCAGCAATCCGGTAGGGGGCGAGCAGTACTTC
cdr3_aa: CASNPVGGEQYF
cdr3_length: 12
v_call: TRBV12-3/TRBV12-4
clone_size: -
d_call: -
j_call: TRBJ2-7

cdr3_nt: TGTGCCATCAGTGCGGACAGGAACACTGAAGCTTTCTTT
cdr3_aa: CAISADRNTEAFF
cdr3_length: 13
v_call: TRBV10-3
clone_size: -
d_call: -
j_call: TRBJ1-1

cdr3_nt: TGCGCCAGCAGCTTTAGGGGGCAAAACAATGAGCAGTTCTTC
cdr3_aa: CASSFRGQNNEQFF
cdr3_length: 14
v_call: TRBV5-1
clone_size: -
d_call: TRBD1
j_call: TRBJ2-1

cdr3_nt: TGTGCCAGCAGCTCAATAGACAGGGTCGCCGGGGAGCTGTTTTTT
cdr3_aa: CASSSIDRVAGELFF
cdr3_length: 15
v_call: TRBV7-9
clone_size: -
d_call: TRBD1
j_call: TRBJ2-2

cdr3_nt: TGCGCCAGCAGACATCAGGGGGCCAACACTGAAGCTTTCTTT
cdr3_aa: CASRHQGANTEAFF
cdr3_length: 14
v_call: TRBV5-1
clone_size: -
d_call: TRBD1
j_call: TRBJ1-1

cdr3_nt: TGTGCCAGTAGTATGACGGCGACGGGGAGGTACACTGAAGCTTTCTTT
cdr3_aa: CASSMTATGRYTEAFF
cdr3_length: 16
v_call: TRBV19
clone_size: -
d_call: -
j_call: TRBJ1-1

cdr3_nt: TGTGCCAGCAGCTTGGGGACAGGGATTGATCCCGAGCAGTACTTC
cdr3_aa: CASSLGTGIDPEQYF
cdr3_length: 15
v_call: TRBV11-3
clone_size: -
d_call: TRBD1
j_call: TRBJ2-7

cdr3_nt: TGTGCCATCAGTGGGGCAGGGGCTTCACCCCTCCACTTT
cdr3_aa: CAISGAGASPLHF
cdr3_length: 13
v_call: TRBV10-3
clone_size: -
d_call: -
j_call: TRBJ1-6

cdr3_nt: TGTGCCAGCAGCGGGATGGAACAGGGGGTAATACACGCGGAGGGCAATGAGCAGTTCTTC
cdr3_aa: CASSGMEQGVIHAEGNEQFF
cdr3_length: 20
v_call: TRBV5-4
clone_size: -
d_call: TRBD1
j_call: TRBJ2-1

cdr3_nt: TGTGCCAGCAGTGTGACAGGGAGCACAGATACGCAGTATTTT
cdr3_aa: CASSVTGSTDTQYF
cdr3_length: 14
v_call: TRBV6-4
clone_size: few
d_call: TRBD1
j_call: TRBJ2-3

cdr3_nt: TGCGCCAGCAGCTCCTTCAGGACAGGGACAAAGACCCAGTACTTC
cdr3_aa: CASSSFRTGTKTQYF
cdr3_length: 15
v_call: TRBV5-1
clone_size: -
d_call: TRBD1
j_call: TRBJ2-5